This T cell receptor beta chain was identified during a study of cytomegalovirus exposure and HLA in healthy donors. As for the study in general: Among the approximately 400 genotyped donors, more than 70% were placed in the Caucasian-associated ancestry cluster. The study's findings and limits: Later genetic work tied a missense DCLRE1C variant to beta-chain V and J trimming. TCR beta V segments were, for the most part, productive about 87% or about 30% of the time in an earlier analysis.

The CDR3 totals 15 residues. V was cut by 3 bases and J by 7 bases, with 19 bases left in between. Germline CDR1 and CDR2: SGDLS and YYNGEE. Concerning this clone itself: The antigen is not known.

60 Vbeta and 13 Jbeta primers were used in PCR. The repertoire was sequenced with immunoSEQ multiplex PCR; TCRdb's copy has only in-frame clones and lacks some. This sample carries around 110,000 clones, just over 70% of them seen once, and the ten largest clones take roughly 0.79%. The chain carries TRBV9 and TRBJ1-2, with a tentative D call TRBD1 (6 bases). The sequenced sample consisted of PBMCs. The sequence derives from a boy aged 10-17 years in good health and CMV-seronegative. CDR3 DNA sequence: TGTGCCAGCAGCGAATACAGGGACGACCCGTCTGGCTACACCTTC. As protein: CASSEYRDDPSGYTF. Using reference TRBV9 and TRBJ1-2 for the parts outside the CDR3, the full variable domain is DSGVTQTPKHLITATGQRVTLRCSPRSGDLSVYWYQQSLDQGLQFLIQYYNGEERAKGNILERFSAQQFPDLHSELNLSSLELGDSALYFCASSEYRDDPSGYTFGSGTRLTVV.